A single sample gave rise to the 7 T cell receptor beta chains below, sequenced in a study of cytomegalovirus exposure and HLA in healthy donors. It was with 60 Vbeta and 13 Jbeta primers that the PCR ran. Clones were read by immunoSEQ multiplex PCR, and TCRdb kept only the in-frame ones, dropping some. The sample yields about 98,000 clones, around 73% seen once. The specimen sequenced was PBMCs. All receptors come from a female donor in good health and CMV-seronegative.

This chain uses TRBV4-3 with TRBJ1-6; D ambiguous. The CDR3 is 18 amino acids. Germline V gives CDR1 LGHNA, CDR2 YSLEER. Trimming removed 0 bases at V and 1 base at J, with 13 bases between. CDR3 nucleotide sequence: TGCGCCAGCAGCCAAGATCACAGCAAGCCATCCTATAATTCACCCCTCCACTTT. As protein: CASSQDHSKPSYNSPLHF.

The sample holds a few counts of this clone. The gene calls are TRBV6-1 and TRBJ2-7, with a possible D match to TRBD1 (6 bases). This CDR3 has 17 residues. The V end lost 1 base, the J end lost 2 bases, and 18 bases lay between the germline ends. Per the germline V gene, CDR1 is MNHNS and CDR2 is SASEGT. The CDR3 spells CASSEEGHLRGAYEQYF. Here the CDR3 DNA reads TGTGCCAGCAGTGAAGAGGGACACCTACGGGGAGCCTACGAGCAGTACTTC.

This clone was seen a few times. The genes are TRBV2 and TRBJ2-7; D is undetermined. Germline CDR1 is SNHLY and CDR2 is FYNNEI. CDR3 length equals 12 residues. V lost 6 bases and J lost 2, with 8 bases in between. CDR3 bases: TGTGCCAGCAGCGATGACACCTACGAGCAGTACTTC. Translated: CASSDDTYEQYF.

V and J are TRBV2 and TRBJ1-2, with 9 bases lining up with TRBD1. Unmatched junction bases numbered 10, after V lost 6 bases and J lost 8 bases. The CDR3 is 14 amino acids. Germline V gene lookup returns CDR1 SNHLY and CDR2 FYNNEI. The CDR3 here is CASSAGTGNLGYTF. CDR3 coding DNA: TGTGCCAGCAGCGCCGGGACAGGGAACCTGGGCTACACCTTC.

To note about this clone: Germline is not matched at one junction end, which may reflect a read error. The chain joins TRBV7-9 to TRBJ1-1; no clear D gene. The CDR3 covers 14 residues. Germline assignment: CDR1 SEHNR and CDR2 FQNEAQ (reference sequence). CDR3 sequence (DNA): TGTTCCAGCAGCTTATCCCGTCAGGACACTGAAGCTTTCTTT. Protein product: CSSSLSRQDTEAFF.

This chain connects TRBV4-3 to TRBJ1-5, with no clear D. The CDR3 runs to 15 residues. Germline lookup yields CDR1 LGHNA and CDR2 YSLEER. V was trimmed by 0 bases and J by 2 bases, leaving 8 bases between them. This CDR3 is CASSQEYGGNQPQHF. The CDR3 DNA is TGCGCCAGCAGCCAAGAATACGGGGGCAATCAGCCCCAGCATTTT.

This clone was picked up a small number of times. The chain has TRBV5-4 and TRBJ1-2, with 12 bases lining up with TRBD1. This CDR3 has 15 amino acids. Trimming took 4 bases from V and 8 from J; bases not matched to a gene: 9. CDR1 SGHNT and CDR2 YYREEE come from the germline V gene (reference sequence). The CDR3 bases are TGTGCCAGCAGCACCAGAGGGACAGGGGGCTCCGGCTACACCTTC. This encodes CASSTRGTGGSGYTF.